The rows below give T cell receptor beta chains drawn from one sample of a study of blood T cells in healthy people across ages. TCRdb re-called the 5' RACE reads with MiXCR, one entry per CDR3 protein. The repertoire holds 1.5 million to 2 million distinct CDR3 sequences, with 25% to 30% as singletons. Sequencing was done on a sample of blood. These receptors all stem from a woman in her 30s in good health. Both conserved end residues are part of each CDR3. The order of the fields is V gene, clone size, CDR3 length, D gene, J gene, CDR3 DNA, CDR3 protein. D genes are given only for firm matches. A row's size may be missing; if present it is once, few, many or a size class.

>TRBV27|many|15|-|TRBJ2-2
TGTGCCAGCAGTTTTGCAGGGGTAAACACCGGGGAGCTGTTTTTT
CASSFAGVNTGELFF
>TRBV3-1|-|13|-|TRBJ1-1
TGTGCCAGCAGCCAGAGCAGGGGACCCGAAGCTTTCTTT
CASSQSRGPEAFF
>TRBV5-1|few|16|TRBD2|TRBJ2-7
TGCGCCAGCAGCTTTGGGTGGGGTAGCGGGTCCTACGAGCAGTACTTC
CASSFGWGSGSYEQYF
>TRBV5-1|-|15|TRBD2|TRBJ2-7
TGCGCCAGCAGCCGGCTAGCGGGAGAAATCTACGAGCAGTACTTC
CASSRLAGEIYEQYF
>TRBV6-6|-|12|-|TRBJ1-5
TGTGCCAGCAGTTACAGCCGAGAGCCCCTGCATTTT
CASSYSREPLHF
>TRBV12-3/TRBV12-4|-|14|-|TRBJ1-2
TGTGCCAGCAACCCGAGCGGACACAGCTCTGGTTACACCTTC
CASNPSGHSSGYTF
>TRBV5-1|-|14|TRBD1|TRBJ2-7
TGCGCCGGCAGCTCAGGACAGGGGACCTACGAGCAGTACTTC
CAGSSGQGTYEQYF
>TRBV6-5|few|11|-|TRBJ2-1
TGTGCCAGCGGTCAATTTGGTGAGCAGTTCTTC
CASGQFGEQFF
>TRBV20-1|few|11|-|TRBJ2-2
TGCAGTGCTAGCGACACCGGGGAGCTGTTTTTT
CSASDTGELFF
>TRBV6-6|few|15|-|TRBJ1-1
TGTGCCAGCAGTTACGGTGATAATAGGGGCACTGAAGCTTTCTTT
CASSYGDNRGTEAFF
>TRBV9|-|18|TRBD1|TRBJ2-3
TGTGCCAGCAGCGTAGCTTGGGTAGGACAGGGCGAGAAAGATACGCAGTATTTT
CASSVAWVGQGEKDTQYF